This entry describes one TCR beta chain. J lost 0 bases, V lost 5 bases, and 10 bases had no gene match. The CDR3 extends over 15 amino acids. CDR1 SQVTM and CDR2 ANQGSEA come from the germline V gene. Some clones are missing from TCRdb's copy, which holds only in-frame ones; the method was immunoSEQ multiplex PCR. The top ten hold around 4.7% of the sample, which has about 4,600 clones, over 70% seen once. The data were taken from a study of tumor T cells in aggressive B-cell lymphoma. This receptor was identified in an adult with diffuse large B cell lymphoma. Sequenced: tumor tissue. The chain links TRBV29-1 to TRBJ2-7; 7 bases fit TRBD1. The CDR3: CSVKKGAGSSYEQYF. The DNA for the CDR3 is TGCAGCGTTAAAAAGGGGGCAGGGTCCTCCTACGAGCAGTACTTC.